A few counts support the clone carrying this T cell receptor beta chain. Its antigen is unknown. Expressed TCRB transcripts were sequenced because the isolated RNA had all been reverse transcribed beforehand. Sequencing used immunoSEQ multiplex PCR; TCRdb keeps in-frame clones, though not all of them. The repertoire consists of fewer than 300,000 clones, with roughly 20% occurring once and the leading ten covering 0.028%. These data originate in a study of beta chain features in type 1 diabetes. Turning to the study itself: When patients were set against healthy donors, age, gender and cell yields were similar. Study-level findings and limits: Moderate but significant shortening of TCRB CDR3s was recorded in all four CD4+ subsets from Type 1 diabetes patients. The similarity of naive, central memory and Treg TCRB repertoires appeared greater among patients than among healthy donors.

The length of the CDR3 is 12 residues. V was trimmed by 6 bases and J by 5 bases, leaving 10 bases between them. Germline V gene data show CDR1 as MDHEN and CDR2 as SYDVKM. CD4+ cells of the naive, central memory, regulatory and stem cell-like memory types were sorted via CD45RO/CCR7/CD25/CD127/CD95/CD27. This TCR was recovered from a woman aged 40 to 50 with type 1 diabetes. Sequenced: naive CD4+ T cells from blood. The gene calls are TRBV28 and TRBJ1-2; D remains ambiguous. CDR3 in DNA: TGTGCCAGCAGGCCTCAGGAATATGGCTACACCTTC. This translates into CASRPQEYGYTF.